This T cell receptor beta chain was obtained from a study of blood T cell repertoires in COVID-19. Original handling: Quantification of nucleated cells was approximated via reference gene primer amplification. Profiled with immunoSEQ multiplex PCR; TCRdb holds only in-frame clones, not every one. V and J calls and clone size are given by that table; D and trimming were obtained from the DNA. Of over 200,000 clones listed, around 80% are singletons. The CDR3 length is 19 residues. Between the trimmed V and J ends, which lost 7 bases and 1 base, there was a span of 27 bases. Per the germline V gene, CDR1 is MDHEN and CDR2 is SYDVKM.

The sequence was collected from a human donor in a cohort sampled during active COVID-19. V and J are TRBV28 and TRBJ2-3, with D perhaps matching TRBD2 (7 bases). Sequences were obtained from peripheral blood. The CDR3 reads CASTSRWRGLSTGTDTQYF. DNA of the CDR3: TGTGCCAGCACCTCAAGGTGGCGGGGGCTTTCTACTGGCACAGATACGCAGTATTTT. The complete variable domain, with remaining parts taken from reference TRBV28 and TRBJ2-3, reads DVKVTQSSRYLVKRTGEKVFLECVQDMDHENMFWYRQDPGLGLRLIYFSYDVKMKEKGDIPEGYSVSREKKERFSLILESASTNQTSMYLCASTSRWRGLSTGTDTQYFGPGTRLTVL.